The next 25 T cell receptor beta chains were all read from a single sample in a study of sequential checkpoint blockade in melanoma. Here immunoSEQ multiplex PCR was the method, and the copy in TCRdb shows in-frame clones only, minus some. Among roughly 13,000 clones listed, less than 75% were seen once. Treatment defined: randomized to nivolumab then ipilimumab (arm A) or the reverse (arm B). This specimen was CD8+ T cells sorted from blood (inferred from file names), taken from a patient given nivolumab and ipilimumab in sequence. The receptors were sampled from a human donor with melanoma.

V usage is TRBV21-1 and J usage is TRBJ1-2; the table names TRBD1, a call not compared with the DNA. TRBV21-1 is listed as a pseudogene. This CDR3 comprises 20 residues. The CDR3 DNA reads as TGTGCCAGCAGCACCGCAAACCCAGGGGTCGGCCGCAGGGGGCGCGAGGGCTACACCTTC. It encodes CASSTANPGVGRRGREGYTF.

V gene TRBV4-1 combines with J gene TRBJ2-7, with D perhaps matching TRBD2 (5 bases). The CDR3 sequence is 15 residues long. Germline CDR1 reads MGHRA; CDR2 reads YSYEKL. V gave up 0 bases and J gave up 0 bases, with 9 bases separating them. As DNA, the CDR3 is TGCGCCAGCAGCCAAGACAGGAGGAGCTCCTACGAGCAGTACTTC. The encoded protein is CASSQDRRSSYEQYF.

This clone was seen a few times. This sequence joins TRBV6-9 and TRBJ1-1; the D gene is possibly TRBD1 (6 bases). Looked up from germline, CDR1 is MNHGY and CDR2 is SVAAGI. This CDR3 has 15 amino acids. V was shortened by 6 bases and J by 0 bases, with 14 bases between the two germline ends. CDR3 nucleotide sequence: TGTGCCAGCAGGGAAAAGGGGGGGATGAACACTGAAGCTTTCTTT. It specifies CASREKGGMNTEAFF.

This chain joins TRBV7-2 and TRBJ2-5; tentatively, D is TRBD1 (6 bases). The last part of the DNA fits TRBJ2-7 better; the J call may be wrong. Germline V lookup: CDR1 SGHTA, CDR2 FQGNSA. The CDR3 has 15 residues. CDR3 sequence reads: CASSLDPGQTYEQYF. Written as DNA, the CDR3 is TGTGCCAGCAGCTTAGACCCAGGACAGACCTACGAGCAGTACTTC.

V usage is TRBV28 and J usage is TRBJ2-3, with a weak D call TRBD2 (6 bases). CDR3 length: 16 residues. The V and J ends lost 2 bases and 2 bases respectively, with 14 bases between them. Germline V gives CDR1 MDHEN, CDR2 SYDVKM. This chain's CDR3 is CASSLIAGRNTDTQYF. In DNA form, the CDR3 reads TGTGCCAGCAGTTTAATCGCGGGGAGAAACACAGATACGCAGTATTTT.

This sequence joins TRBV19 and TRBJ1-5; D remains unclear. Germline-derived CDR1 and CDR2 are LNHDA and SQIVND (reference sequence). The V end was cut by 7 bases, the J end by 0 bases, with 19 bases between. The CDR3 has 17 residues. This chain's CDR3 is CASISPGPDFSNQPQHF. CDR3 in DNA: TGTGCCAGTATATCCCCAGGCCCGGATTTTAGCAATCAGCCCCAGCATTTT.

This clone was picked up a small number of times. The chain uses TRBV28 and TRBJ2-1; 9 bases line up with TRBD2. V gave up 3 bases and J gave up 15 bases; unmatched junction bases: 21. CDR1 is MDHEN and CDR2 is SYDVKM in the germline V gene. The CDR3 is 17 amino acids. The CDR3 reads CASSLRVGASGVALPFF. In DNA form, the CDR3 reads TGTGCCAGCAGTTTGCGGGTTGGGGCTAGCGGGGTCGCCTTACCGTTCTTC.

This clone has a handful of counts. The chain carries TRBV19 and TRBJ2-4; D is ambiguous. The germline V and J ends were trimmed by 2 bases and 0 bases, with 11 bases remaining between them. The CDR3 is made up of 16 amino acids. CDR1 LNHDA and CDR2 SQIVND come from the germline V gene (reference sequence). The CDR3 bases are TGTGCCAGTAGTATATCCGGTAACCTAGCCAAAAACATTCAGTACTTC. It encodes CASSISGNLAKNIQYF.

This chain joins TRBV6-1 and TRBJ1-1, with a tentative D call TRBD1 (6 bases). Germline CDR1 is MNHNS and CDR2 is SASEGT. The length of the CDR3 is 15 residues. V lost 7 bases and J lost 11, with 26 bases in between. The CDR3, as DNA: TGTGCCAGCACCTCAGGGGCGGGGGGGCGTCAGAGGGCTTTCTTT. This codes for CASTSGAGGRQRAFF.

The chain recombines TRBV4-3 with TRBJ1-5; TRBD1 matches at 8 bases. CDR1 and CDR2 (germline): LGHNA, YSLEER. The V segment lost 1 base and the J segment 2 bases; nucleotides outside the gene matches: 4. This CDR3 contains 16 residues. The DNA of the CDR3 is TGCGCCAGCAGCCAAGGGGAGGGACAGGGCAATCAGCCCCAGCATTTT. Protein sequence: CASSQGEGQGNQPQHF.

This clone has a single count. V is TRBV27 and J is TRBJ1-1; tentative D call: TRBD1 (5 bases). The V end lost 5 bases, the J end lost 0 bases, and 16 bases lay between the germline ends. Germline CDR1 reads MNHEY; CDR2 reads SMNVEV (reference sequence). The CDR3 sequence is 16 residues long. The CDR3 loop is CASSRGYLSMNTEAFF. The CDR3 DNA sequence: TGTGCCAGCAGTAGGGGTTACCTTTCGATGAACACTGAAGCTTTCTTT.

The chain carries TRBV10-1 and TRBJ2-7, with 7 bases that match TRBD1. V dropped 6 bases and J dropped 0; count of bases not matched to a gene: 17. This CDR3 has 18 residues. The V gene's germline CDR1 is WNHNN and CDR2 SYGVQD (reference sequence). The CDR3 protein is CASRALQGSELISYEQYF. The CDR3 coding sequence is TGCGCCAGCAGAGCGCTACAGGGGTCCGAGTTGATCTCCTACGAGCAGTACTTC.

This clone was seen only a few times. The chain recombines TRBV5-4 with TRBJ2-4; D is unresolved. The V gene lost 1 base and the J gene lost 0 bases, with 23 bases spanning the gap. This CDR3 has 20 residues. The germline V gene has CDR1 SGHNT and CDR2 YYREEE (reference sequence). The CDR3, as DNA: TGTGCCAGCAGCTTGCGCTTTGGCAGGCTGAGTGTTCTAGCCAAAAACATTCAGTACTTC. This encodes CASSLRFGRLSVLAKNIQYF.

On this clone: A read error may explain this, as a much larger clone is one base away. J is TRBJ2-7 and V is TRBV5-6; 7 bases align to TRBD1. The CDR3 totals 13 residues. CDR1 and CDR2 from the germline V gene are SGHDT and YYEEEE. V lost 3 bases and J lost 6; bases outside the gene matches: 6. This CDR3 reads CASSWGTVSEQYF. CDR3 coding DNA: TGTGCCAGCAGCTGGGGGACAGTCTCCGAGCAGTACTTC.

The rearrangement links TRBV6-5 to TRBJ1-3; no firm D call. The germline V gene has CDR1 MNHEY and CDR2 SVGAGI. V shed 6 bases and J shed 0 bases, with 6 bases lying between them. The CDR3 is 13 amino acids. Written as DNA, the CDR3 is TGTGCCAGCAGCAGGCTCTCTGGAAACACCATATATTTT. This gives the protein CASSRLSGNTIYF.

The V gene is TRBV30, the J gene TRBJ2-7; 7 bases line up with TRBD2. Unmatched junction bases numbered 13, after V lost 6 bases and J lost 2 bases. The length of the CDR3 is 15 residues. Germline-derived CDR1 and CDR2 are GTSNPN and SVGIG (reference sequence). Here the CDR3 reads CACPAGGEGTYEQYF. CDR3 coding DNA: TGTGCCTGTCCCGCCGGAGGGGAGGGGACCTACGAGCAGTACTTC.

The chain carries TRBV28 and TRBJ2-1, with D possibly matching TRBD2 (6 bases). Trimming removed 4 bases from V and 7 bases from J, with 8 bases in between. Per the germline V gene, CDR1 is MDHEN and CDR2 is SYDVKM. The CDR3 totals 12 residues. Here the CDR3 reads CASSSRGNEQFF. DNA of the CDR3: TGTGCCAGCAGTTCCCGGGGGAATGAGCAGTTCTTC.

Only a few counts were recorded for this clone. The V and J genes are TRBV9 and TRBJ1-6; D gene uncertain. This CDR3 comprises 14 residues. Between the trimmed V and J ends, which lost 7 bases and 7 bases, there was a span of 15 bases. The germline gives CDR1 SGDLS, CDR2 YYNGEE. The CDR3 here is CASSPDGENSPLHF. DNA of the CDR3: TGTGCCAGCTCCCCGGATGGGGAGAATTCACCCCTCCACTTT.

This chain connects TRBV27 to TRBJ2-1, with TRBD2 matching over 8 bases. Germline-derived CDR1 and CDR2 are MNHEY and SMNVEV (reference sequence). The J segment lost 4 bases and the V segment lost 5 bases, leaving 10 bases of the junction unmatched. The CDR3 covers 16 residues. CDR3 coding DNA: TGTGCCAGCAGTACCCTAGGACTAGCTGCTTACAATGAGCAGTTCTTC. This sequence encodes CASSTLGLAAYNEQFF.

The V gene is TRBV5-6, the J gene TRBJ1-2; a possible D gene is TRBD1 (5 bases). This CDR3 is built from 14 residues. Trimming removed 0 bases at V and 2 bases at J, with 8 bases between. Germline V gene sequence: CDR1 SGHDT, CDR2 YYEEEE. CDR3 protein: CASSLVGGNYGYTF. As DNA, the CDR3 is TGTGCCAGCAGCTTGGTCGGGGGGAACTATGGCTACACCTTC.

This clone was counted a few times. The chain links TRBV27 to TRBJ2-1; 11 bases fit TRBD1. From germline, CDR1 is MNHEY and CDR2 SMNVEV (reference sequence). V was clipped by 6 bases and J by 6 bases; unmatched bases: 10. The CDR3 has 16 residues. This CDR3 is CASSQSGQGAGNEQFF. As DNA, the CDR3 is TGTGCCAGCAGCCAATCCGGACAGGGGGCTGGCAATGAGCAGTTCTTC.

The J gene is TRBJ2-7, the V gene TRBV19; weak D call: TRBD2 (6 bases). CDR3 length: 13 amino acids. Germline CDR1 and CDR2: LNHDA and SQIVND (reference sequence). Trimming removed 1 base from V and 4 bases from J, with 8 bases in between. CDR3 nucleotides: TGTGCCAGTAGTATAGCCGGGACTTACGAGCAGTACTTC. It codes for CASSIAGTYEQYF.

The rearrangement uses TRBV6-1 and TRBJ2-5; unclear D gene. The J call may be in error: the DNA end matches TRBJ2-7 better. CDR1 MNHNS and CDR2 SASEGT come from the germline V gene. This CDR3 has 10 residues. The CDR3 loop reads CASRSYEQYF. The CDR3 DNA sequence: TGTGCCAGCAGAAGTTACGAGCAGTACTTC.

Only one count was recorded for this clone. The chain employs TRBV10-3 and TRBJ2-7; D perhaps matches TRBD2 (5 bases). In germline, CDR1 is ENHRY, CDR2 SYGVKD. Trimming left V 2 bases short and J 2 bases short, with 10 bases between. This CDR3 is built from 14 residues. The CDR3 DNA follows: TGTGCCATCAGTGAGCCCACTAGTACCTACGAGCAGTACTTC. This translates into CAISEPTSTYEQYF.

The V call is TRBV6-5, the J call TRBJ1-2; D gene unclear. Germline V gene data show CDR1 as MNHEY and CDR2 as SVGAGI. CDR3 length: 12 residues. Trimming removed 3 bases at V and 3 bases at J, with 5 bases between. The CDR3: CASSYFDYGYTF. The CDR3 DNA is TGTGCCAGCAGTTATTTCGACTATGGCTACACCTTC.